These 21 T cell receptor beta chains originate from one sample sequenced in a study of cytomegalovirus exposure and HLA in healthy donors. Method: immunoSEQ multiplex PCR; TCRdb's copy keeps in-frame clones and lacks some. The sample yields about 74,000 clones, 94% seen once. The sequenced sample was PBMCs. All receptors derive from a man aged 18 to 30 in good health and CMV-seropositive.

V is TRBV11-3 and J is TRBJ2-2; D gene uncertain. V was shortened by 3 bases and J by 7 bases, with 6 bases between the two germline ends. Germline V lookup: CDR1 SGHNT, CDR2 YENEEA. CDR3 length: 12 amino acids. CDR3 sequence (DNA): TGTGCCAGCAGCTTCTACGGCGGGGAGCTGTTTTTT. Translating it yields CASSFYGGELFF.

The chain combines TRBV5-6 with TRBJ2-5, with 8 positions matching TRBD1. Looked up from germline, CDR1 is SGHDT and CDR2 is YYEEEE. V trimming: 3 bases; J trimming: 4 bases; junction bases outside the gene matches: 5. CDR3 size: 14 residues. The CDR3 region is CASSWTGMGETQYF. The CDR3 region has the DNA TGTGCCAGCAGCTGGACAGGGATGGGAGAGACCCAGTACTTC.

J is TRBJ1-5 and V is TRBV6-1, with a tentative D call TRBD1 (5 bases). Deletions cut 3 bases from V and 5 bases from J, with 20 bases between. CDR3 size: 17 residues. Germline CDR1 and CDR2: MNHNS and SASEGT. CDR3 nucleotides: TGTGCCAGCAGTGAGCGGATAGGTAGGGGTGGGGATCAGCCCCAGCATTTT. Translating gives CASSERIGRGGDQPQHF.

In nucleotides, the CDR3 is TGTGCCAGCAGTTCCCCAAAAGGGACAGGGGAAAAGACCCAGTACTTC. Protein: CASSSPKGTGEKTQYF. The chain carries TRBV28 and TRBJ2-5; TRBD1 agrees at 10 bases. V gave up 4 bases and J gave up 6 bases; unmatched junction bases: 11. The CDR3 is 16 amino acids. Germline V gene sequence: CDR1 MDHEN, CDR2 SYDVKM.

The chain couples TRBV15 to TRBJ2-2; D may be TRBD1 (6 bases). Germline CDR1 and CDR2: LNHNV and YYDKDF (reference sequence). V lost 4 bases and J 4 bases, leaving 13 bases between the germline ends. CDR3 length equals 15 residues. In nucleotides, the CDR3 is TGTGCCACCAGCAATGACAGGAGCATCACCGGGGAGCTGTTTTTT. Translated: CATSNDRSITGELFF.

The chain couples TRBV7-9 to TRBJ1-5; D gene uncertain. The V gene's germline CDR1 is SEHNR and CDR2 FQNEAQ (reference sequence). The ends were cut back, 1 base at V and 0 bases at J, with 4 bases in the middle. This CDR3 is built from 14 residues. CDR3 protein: CASSLGASNQPQHF. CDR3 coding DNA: TGTGCCAGCAGCTTAGGCGCTAGCAATCAGCCCCAGCATTTT.

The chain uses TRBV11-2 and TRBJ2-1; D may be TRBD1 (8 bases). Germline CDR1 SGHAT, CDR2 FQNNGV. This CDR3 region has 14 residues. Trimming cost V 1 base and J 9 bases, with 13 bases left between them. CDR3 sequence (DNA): TGTGCCAGCAGCTTAGGACAGGGGAGGGGTGAGCAGTTCTTC. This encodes CASSLGQGRGEQFF.

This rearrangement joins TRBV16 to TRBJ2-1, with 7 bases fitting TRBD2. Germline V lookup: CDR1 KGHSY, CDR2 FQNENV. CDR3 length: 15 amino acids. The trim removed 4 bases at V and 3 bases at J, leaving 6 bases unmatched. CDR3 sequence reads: CASSPLAGDYNEQFF. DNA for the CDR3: TGTGCCAGCAGCCCCTTGGCGGGAGACTACAATGAGCAGTTCTTC.

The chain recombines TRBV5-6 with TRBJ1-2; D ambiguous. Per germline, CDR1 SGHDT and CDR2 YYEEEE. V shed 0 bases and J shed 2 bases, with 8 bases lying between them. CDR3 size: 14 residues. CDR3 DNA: TGTGCCAGCAGCTTGGTCGGCAGGAACTATGGCTACACCTTC. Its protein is CASSLVGRNYGYTF.

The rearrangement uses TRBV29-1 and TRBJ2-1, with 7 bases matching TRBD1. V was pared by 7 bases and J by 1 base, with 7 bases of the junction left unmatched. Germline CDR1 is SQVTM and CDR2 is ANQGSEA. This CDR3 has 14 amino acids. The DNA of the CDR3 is TGCAGCGCAAAGCCGGGACAGTCCTACAATGAGCAGTTCTTC. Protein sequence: CSAKPGQSYNEQFF.

CDR3 sequence: CASSLGGYNQPQHF. CDR3 nucleotide sequence: TGTGCCAGCAGCTTGGGCGGCTACAATCAGCCCCAGCATTTT. The chain links TRBV5-4 to TRBJ1-5; D remains unclear. CDR1 SGHNT and CDR2 YYREEE come from the germline V gene (reference sequence). The CDR3 runs 14 residues. Trimming pared 0 bases from V and 3 bases from J, leaving 7 bases between.

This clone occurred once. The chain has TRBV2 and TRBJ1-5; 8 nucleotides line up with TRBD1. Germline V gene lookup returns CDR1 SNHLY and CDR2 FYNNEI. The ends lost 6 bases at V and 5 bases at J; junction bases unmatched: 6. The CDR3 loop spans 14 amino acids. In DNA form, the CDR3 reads TGTGCCAGCAGAGATGACAGGGGTGATCAGCCCCAGCATTTT. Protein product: CASRDDRGDQPQHF.

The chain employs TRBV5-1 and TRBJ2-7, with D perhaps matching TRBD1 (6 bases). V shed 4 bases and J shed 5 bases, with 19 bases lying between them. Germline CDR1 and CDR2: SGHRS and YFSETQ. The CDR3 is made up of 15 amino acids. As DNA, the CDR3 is TGCGCCAGCAGCATGGGATCTGGGGGCCGAGACGAGCAGTACTTC. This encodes CASSMGSGGRDEQYF.

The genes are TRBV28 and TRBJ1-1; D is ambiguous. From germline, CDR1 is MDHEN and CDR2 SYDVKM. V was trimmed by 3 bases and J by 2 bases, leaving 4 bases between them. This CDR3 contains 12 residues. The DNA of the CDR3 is TGTGCCAGCAGTTTGACAAACACTGAAGCTTTCTTT. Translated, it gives CASSLTNTEAFF.

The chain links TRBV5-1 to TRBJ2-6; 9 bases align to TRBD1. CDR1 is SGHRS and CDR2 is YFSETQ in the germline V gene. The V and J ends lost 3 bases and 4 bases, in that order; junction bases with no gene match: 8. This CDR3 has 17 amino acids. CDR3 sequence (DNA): TGCGCCAGCAGCTCCATAGAACAGGGGGCCGGGGCCAACGTCCTGACTTTC. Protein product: CASSSIEQGAGANVLTF.

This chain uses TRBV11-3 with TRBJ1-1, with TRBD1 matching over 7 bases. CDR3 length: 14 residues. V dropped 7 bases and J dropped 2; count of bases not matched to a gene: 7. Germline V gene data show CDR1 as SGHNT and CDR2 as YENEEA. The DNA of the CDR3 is TGTGCCAGCACCTTTGACAGGGAAAACACTGAAGCTTTCTTT. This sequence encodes CASTFDRENTEAFF.

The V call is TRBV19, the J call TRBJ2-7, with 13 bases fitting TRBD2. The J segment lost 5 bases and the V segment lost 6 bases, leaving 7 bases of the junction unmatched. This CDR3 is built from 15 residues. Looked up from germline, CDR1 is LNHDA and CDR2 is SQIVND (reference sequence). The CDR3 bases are TGTGCCAGTAGCTGGACTAGCGGGAGACCCCACGAGCAGTACTTC. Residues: CASSWTSGRPHEQYF.

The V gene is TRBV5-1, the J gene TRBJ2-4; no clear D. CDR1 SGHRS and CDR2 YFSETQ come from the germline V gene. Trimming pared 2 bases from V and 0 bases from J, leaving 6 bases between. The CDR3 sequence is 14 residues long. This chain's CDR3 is CASSLSLAKNIQYF. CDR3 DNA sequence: TGCGCCAGCAGCTTATCCCTAGCCAAAAACATTCAGTACTTC.

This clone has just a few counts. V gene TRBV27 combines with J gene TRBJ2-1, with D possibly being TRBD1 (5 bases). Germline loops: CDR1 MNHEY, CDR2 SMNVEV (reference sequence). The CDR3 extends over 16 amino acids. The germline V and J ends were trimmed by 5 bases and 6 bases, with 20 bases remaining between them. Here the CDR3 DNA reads TGTGCCAGCAGTCTAAAACAGGAACGGTGGGGCAATGAGCAGTTCTTC. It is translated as CASSLKQERWGNEQFF.

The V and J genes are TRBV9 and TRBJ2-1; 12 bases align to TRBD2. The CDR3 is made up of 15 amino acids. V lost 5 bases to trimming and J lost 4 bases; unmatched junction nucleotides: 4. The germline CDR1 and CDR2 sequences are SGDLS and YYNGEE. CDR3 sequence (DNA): TGTGCCAGCAGGCGTGGGACTAGCGGGTACAATGAGCAGTTCTTC. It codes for CASRRGTSGYNEQFF. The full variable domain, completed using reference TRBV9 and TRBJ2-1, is DSGVTQTPKHLITATGQRVTLRCSPRSGDLSVYWYQQSLDQGLQFLIQYYNGEERAKGNILERFSAQQFPDLHSELNLSSLELGDSALYFCASRRGTSGYNEQFFGPGTRLTVL.

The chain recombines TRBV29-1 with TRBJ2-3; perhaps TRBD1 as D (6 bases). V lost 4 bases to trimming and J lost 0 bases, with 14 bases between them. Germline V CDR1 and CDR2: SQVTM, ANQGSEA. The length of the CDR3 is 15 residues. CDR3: CSVVRGRGSTDTQYF. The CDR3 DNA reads TGCAGCGTTGTCAGGGGCAGGGGAAGCACAGATACGCAGTATTTT.